The T cell receptor (beta chain) under discussion was sequenced for a study of shared clonotypes between healthy human individuals. Study observations and caveats: Sample collection involved blood only; tissue repertoires are likely different. Since donors were few, the genetic and exposure-history diversity represented was limited.

Each donor was a Caucasian adult residing in Nashville, Tennessee. CD4+ cells yielded CD45RA+ naive and CD45RA-negative memory subsets. Regarding this clone: Its cognate antigen is unknown.

V was pared by 2 bases and J by 2 bases, with 14 bases between. This CDR3 is built from 16 residues. Germline assignment: CDR1 MNHEY and CDR2 SVGAGI. Assay: immunoSEQ multiplex PCR; the TCRdb copy retains only in-frame clones and omits some. Of about 1.4 million clones in the sample, roughly 96% were seen once. The chain couples TRBV6-5 to TRBJ2-3; D ambiguous. The sequencing input was naive CD4+ T cells sorted from blood. Subset reported: CD45RA+ positively selected. The clonotype comes from a man aged 25 to 40 in good health. Here the CDR3 DNA reads TGTGCCAGCAGTTACAAGGGTACTATGCCCACAGATACGCAGTATTTT. Translated: CASSYKGTMPTDTQYF.